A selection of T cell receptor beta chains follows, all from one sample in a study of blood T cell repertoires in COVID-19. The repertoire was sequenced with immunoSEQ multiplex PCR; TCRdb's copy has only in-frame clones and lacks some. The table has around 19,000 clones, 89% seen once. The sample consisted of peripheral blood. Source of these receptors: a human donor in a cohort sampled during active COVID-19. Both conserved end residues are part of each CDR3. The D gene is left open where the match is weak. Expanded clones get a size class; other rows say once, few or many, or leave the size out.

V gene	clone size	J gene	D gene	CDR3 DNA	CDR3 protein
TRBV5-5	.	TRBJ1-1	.	TGTGCCAGCAGCTTGATCCTACAGATTGGCACTGAAGCTTTCTTT	CASSLILQIGTEAFF
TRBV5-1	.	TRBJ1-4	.	TGCGCCAGCAGCTTGAATCCCCCAGGGACTAATGAAAAACTGTTTTTT	CASSLNPPGTNEKLFF
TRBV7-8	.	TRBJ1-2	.	TGTGCCAGCAGCTTAGCAACACCTAACTATGGCTACACCTTC	CASSLATPNYGYTF
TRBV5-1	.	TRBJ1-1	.	TGCGCCAGTCGAACAGAGAACACTGAAGCTTTCTTT	CASRTENTEAFF
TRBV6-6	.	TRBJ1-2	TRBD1	TGTGCCAGCAGTTTTATGGGATCCGGGACAGGAAGGGGCTACACCTTC	CASSFMGSGTGRGYTF
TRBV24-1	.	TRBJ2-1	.	TGTGCCACCAGTGACCCGGGGGTAGCGCCTTACAATGAGCAGTTCTTC	CATSDPGVAPYNEQFF
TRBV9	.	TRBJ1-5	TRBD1	TGTGCCAGCAGCGGGGGACAGGGCAATCAGCCCCAGCATTTT	CASSGGQGNQPQHF
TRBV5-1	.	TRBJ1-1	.	TGCGCCAGCAGCTTGGCGTCTGCCGAAAGAGTCACTGAAGCTTTCTTT	CASSLASAERVTEAFF
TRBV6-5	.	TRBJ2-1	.	TGTGCCAGCAGGGGGGACAAGGTTCCTAACAATGAGCAGTTCTTC	CASRGDKVPNNEQFF
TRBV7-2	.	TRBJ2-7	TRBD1	TGTGCCAGCAGCTTAGGAAGGGACAGGGGTTACGAGCAGTACTTC	CASSLGRDRGYEQYF
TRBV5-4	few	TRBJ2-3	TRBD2	TGTGCCAGCAGCCCTGGTGGGAGGGACCCCACAGATACGCAGTATTTT	CASSPGGRDPTDTQYF
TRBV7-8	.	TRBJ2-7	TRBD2	TGTGCCACCTTCGACGGCAGCTTAGGAGGGGAGCGGGAGGTGGTGTGGGAGCAGTACTTC	CATFDGSLGGEREVVWEQYF
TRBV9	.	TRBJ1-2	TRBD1	TGTGCCAGCAGTCCGGGACAGACCTATGGCTACACCTTC	CASSPGQTYGYTF
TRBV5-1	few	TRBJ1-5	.	TGCGCCAGCAGCTTGGGGGAGAGTAGCAATCAGCCCCAGCATTTT	CASSLGESSNQPQHF
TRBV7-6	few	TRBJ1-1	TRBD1	TGTGCCAGCAGCTCCGCCCCCCTCGGGACAGGGGGCACTGAAGCTTTCTTT	CASSSAPLGTGGTEAFF
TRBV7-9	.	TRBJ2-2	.	TGTGCCAGCAGCTTGACAGGAACTACCGGGGAGCTGTTTTTT	CASSLTGTTGELFF
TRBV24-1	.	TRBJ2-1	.	TGTGCCACCAGTGATCCCAGGATGTCCTACAATGAGCAGTTCTTC	CATSDPRMSYNEQFF
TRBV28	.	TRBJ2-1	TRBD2	TGTGCCAGCCGTTATCCGGGACTAGCGGGAGGGGCGGGGTATAATGAGCAGTTCTTC	CASRYPGLAGGAGYNEQFF
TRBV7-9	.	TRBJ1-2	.	TGTGCCAGCAGCTATGGGGCAGACAACTATGGCTACACCTTC	CASSYGADNYGYTF
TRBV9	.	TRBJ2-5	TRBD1	TGTGCCAGCAGCCCCACCGGGACAGTAAAAGAGACCCAGTACTTC	CASSPTGTVKETQYF
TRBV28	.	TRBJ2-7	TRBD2	TGTGCCAGCAGTCCCACCCTAGCGGGATTCGAGCAGTACTTC	CASSPTLAGFEQYF
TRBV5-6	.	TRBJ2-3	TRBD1	TGTGCCAGCACCAGTAGACAGGGCCGTGAGGATACGCAGTATTTT	CASTSRQGREDTQYF
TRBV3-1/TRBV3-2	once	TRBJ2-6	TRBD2	TGTGCCAGCAGCCAATCGGGACTAGCGGGAGGGCCTGGGGCCAACGTCCTGACTTTC	CASSQSGLAGGPGANVLTF
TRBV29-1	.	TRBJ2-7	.	TGCAGCGCCACGCAGGGAGGAAACGAGCAGTACTTC	CSATQGGNEQYF
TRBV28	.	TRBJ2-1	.	TGTGCCAGCAGACTAGTCAATGAGCAGTTCTTC	CASRLVNEQFF
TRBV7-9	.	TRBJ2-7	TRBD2	TGTGCCAGCAGCTCGGGACTAGCGGGACCAAGGGAGCAGTACTTC	CASSSGLAGPREQYF
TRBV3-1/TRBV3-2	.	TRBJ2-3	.	TGTGCCAGCAGCCAGGTCGGACGGGGTAGCACAGATACGCAGTATTTT	CASSQVGRGSTDTQYF
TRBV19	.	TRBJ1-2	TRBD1	TGTGCCAGTAGGAGACAGGGGGCAAATAGTGGCTACACCTTC	CASRRQGANSGYTF
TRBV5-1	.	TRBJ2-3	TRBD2	TGCGCCAGCAGCTTACTGACTAGCGGGAAAGATACGCAGTATTTT	CASSLLTSGKDTQYF
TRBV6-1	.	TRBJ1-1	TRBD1	TGTGCCAGCAGTGATCCCGGACAGGGTATGGTCCGGGCTTTCTTT	CASSDPGQGMVRAFF
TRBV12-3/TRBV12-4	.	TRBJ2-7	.	TGTGCCAGCAGTTTGAGGAACGAGCAGTACTTC	CASSLRNEQYF
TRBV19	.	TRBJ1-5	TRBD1	TGTGCCAGTAGTTATAGACAGGGAGGAGGCAATCAGCCCCAGCATTTT	CASSYRQGGGNQPQHF
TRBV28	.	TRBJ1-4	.	TGTGCCAGCAGTCTAATTAGGGCCGGAGGGAAACTGTTTTTT	CASSLIRAGGKLFF
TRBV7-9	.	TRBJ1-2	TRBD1	TGTGCCAGCAGCTTAGTCCAGGGGGCTCATGGCTACACCTTC	CASSLVQGAHGYTF
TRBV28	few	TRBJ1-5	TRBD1	TGTGCCAGCAGTTGGATTGAAGGGACAGGTGACTGGGGCAATCAGCCCCAGCATTTT	CASSWIEGTGDWGNQPQHF
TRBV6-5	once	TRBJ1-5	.	TGTGCCAGCAAGTTCGGGATCCGGGAGAATCAGCCCCAGCATTTT	CASKFGIRENQPQHF
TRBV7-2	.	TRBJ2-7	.	TGTGCCAGCAGCCGCACAACAGGGTTCGGTTACGAGCAGTACTTC	CASSRTTGFGYEQYF
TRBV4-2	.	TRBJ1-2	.	TGTGCCAGCAGCCGACCGGCGGCCGTTCGTAACTATGGCTACACCTTC	CASSRPAAVRNYGYTF
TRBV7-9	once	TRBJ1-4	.	TGTGCCAGCAGCTTACAGGCAGGGGCAGGCGAAAAACTGTTTTTT	CASSLQAGAGEKLFF
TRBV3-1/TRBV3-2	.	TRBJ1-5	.	TGTGCCAGCAGCCAAGACAGAGGGAGGGGCCAGCCCCAGCATTTT	CASSQDRGRGQPQHF
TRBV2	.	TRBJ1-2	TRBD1	TGTGCCAGCAGTGAAACAGGGGAATATGGCTACACCTTC	CASSETGEYGYTF
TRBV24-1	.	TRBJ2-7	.	TGTGCCACCAGTGAGGGGAGCGAGCAGTACTTC	CATSEGSEQYF
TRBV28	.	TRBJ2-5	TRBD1	TGTGCCAGCAGACTTACAGGGGAAGAGACCCAGTACTTC	CASRLTGEETQYF
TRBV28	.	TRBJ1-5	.	TGTGCCAGCAGTTTGGGCAGCGGAGTAGGTCAGCCCCAGCATTTT	CASSLGSGVGQPQHF
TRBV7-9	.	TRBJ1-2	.	TGTGCCAGCAGCACAGGGTTTGGCTACACCTTC	CASSTGFGYTF
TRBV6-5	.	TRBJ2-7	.	TGTGCCACCGGGAGAGGGCGGTACGAGCAGTACTTC	CATGRGRYEQYF
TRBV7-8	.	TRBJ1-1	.	TGTGCCAGCAGCTTAGGGACGGGGATGAACACTGAAGCTTTCTTT	CASSLGTGMNTEAFF
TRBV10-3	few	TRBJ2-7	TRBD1	TGTGCCATCAGTGACCCGGGACAGGCCTACGAGCAGTACTTC	CAISDPGQAYEQYF
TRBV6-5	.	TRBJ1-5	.	TGTGCCAGCAGGCCTAACTCGGGGTCCCAGCATTTT	CASRPNSGSQHF
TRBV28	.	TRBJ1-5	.	TGTGCCAGCAGGGGACTAAATCAGCCCCAGCATTTT	CASRGLNQPQHF
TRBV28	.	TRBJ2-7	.	TGTGCCAGCAGTTTATCCAGTACCGAGCAGTACTTC	CASSLSSTEQYF
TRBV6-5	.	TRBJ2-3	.	TGTGCCAGCAGTCCTAACCCTAGAGATACGCAGTATTTT	CASSPNPRDTQYF
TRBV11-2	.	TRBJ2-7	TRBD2	TGTGCCAGCAGTGCCCCCGGACTAGCGGGAAACGAGCAGTACTTC	CASSAPGLAGNEQYF